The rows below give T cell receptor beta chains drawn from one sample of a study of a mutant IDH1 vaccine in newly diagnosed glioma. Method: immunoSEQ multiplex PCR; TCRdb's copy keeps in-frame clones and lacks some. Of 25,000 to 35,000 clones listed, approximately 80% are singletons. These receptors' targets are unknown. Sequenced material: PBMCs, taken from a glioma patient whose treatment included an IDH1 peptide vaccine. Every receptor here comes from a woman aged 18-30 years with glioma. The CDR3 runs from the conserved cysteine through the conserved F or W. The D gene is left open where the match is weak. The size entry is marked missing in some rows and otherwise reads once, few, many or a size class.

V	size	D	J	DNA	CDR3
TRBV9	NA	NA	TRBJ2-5	TGTGCCAGCAGCGCGGGGGATAGCGTCCAAGAGACCCAGTACTTC	CASSAGDSVQETQYF
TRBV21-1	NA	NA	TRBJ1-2	TGTGCCAGCAGCAATATCGACTACACCTTC	CASSNIDYTF
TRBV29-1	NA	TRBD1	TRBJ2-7	TGCAGCGTCCTCGGGGGACAGGGATTCGACGAGCAGTACTTC	CSVLGGQGFDEQYF
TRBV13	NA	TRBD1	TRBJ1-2	TGTGCCAGCAGCTTCGGACAGGGGTTAAATGGCTACACCTTC	CASSFGQGLNGYTF
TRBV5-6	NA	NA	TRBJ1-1	TGTGCCAGCAGCTTGTACAGGGATGTAGCGACTGAAGCTTTCTTT	CASSLYRDVATEAFF
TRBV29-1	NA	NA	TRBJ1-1	TGCAGCGTTGAAGTAGTCTGGGACACTGAAGCTTTCTTT	CSVEVVWDTEAFF
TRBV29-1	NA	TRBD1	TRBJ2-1	TGCAGCGTTGGCACAGGGGATTTCTACAATGAGCAGTTCTTC	CSVGTGDFYNEQFF
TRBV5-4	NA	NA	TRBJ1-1	TGTGCCAGCAGCCGGGCAGCGTTTGGACGGGTTGAAGCTTTCTTT	CASSRAAFGRVEAFF
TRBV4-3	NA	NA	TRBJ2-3	TGCGCCAGCAGCCGGCAGGGTTCTTCCACAGATACGCAGTATTTT	CASSRQGSSTDTQYF
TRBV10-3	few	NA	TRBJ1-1	TGTGCCATCAGTGAGCCCGGCGACAGTGAAGCTTTCTTT	CAISEPGDSEAFF